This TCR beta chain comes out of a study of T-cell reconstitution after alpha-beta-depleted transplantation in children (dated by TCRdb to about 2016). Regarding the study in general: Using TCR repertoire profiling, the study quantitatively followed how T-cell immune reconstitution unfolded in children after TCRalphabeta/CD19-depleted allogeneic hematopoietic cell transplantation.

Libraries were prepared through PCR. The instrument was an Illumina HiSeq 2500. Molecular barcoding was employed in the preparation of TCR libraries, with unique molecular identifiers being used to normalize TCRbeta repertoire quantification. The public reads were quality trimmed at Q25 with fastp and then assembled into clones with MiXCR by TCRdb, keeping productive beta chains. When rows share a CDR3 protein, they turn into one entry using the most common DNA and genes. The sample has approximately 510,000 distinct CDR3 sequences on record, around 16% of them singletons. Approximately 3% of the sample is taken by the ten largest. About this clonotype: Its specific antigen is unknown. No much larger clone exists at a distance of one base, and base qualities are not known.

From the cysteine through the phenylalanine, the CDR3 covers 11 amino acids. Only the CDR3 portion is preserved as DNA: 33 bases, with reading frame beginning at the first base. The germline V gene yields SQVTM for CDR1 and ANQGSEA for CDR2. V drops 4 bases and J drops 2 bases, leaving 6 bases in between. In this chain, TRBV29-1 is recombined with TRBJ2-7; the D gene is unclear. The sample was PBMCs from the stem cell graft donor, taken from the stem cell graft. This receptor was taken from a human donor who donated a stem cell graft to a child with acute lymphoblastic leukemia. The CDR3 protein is CSVGTPYEQYF. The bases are TGCAGCGTTGGCACACCCTACGAGCAGTACTTC.